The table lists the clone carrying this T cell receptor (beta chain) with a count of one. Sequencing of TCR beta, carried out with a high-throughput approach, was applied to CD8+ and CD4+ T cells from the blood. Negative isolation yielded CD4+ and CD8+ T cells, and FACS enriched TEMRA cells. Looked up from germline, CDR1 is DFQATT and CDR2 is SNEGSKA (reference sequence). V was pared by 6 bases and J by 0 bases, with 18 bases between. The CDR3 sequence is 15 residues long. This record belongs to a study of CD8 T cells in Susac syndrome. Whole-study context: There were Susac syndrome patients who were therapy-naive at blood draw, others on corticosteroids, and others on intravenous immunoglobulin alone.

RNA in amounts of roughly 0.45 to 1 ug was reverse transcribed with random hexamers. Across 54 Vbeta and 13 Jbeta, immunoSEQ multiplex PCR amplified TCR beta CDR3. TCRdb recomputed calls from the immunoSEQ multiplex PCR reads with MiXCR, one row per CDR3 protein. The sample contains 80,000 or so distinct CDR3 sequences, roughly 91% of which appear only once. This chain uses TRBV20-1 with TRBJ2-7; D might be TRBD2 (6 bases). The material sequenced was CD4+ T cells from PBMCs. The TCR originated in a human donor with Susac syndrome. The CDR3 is CSALKPGTGSYEQYF. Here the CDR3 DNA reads TGCAGTGCCCTTAAACCCGGGACTGGCTCCTACGAGCAGTACTTC.